The 2 T cell receptor beta chains presented below share a single source sample, sequenced in a study of OX40 agonist ivuxolimab in advanced cancers. The table came from immunoSEQ multiplex PCR; TCRdb's copy has only in-frame clones and leaves some out. The table records 65,000 to 90,000 clones, about 90% of them present only once. The sequencing here drew on CD4+ or CD8+ T cells sorted from blood, taken in a trial of the OX40 agonist ivuxolimab. The receptors derive from an adult with an advanced solid tumor such as melanoma, head and neck, liver or kidney cancer.

The gene calls are TRBV15 and TRBJ2-7; a weak D match, TRBD1 (5 bases). Per germline, CDR1 LNHNV and CDR2 YYDKDF (reference sequence). This CDR3 has 14 residues. V gave up 1 base and J gave up 5 bases, with 12 bases separating them. CDR3 sequence: CATSRAGKIDEQYF. The CDR3 DNA is TGTGCCACCAGCAGAGCAGGGAAGATCGACGAGCAGTACTTC.

The rearrangement joins TRBV5-8 to TRBJ1-5; D call uncertain. Germline V lookup: CDR1 SGHTS, CDR2 YDEGEE. The CDR3 contains 9 residues. V shed 6 bases and J shed 5 bases, with 0 bases lying between them. The CDR3 loop reads CASNQPQHF. For the CDR3, the DNA is TGTGCCAGCAATCAGCCCCAGCATTTT.